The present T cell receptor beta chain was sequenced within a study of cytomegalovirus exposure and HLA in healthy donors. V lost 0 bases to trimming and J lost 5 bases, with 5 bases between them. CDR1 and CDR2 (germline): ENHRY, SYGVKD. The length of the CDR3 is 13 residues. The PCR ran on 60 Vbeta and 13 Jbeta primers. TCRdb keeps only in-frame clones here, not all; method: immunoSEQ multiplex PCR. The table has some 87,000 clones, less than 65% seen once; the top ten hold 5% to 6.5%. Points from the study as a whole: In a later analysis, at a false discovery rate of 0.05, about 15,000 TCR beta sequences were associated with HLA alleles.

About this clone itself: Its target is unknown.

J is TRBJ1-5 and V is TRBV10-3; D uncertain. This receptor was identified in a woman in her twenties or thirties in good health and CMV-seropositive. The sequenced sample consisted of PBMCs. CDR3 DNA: TGTGCCATCAGTGAGTCGAGGGATCAGCCCCAGCATTTT. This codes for CAISESRDQPQHF.